These T cell receptor beta chains were read from a single sample in a study of T cell responses to AZD1222 COVID-19 vaccine. The protocol was immunoSEQ multiplex PCR, while the TCRdb copy is restricted to in-frame clones and leaves out a portion. The profile shows 120,000 to 150,000 clones, more than 75% of them singletons. The sequenced sample was peripheral blood, obtained on day 0 of AZD1222 vaccination. These receptors all come from an adult in good health. The CDR3 runs from the conserved cysteine through the conserved F or W. The D gene is left open where the match is weak. The size field is filled for only some rows; it gives once, few, many or a size class.

clone_size	d_call	v_call	j_call	cdr3_aa	cdr3_nt
-	-	TRBV7-9	TRBJ1-4	CASSFKGNEKLFF	TGTGCCAGCAGCTTCAAGGGGAATGAAAAACTGTTTTTT
-	-	TRBV6-2/TRBV6-3	TRBJ2-7	CASSFNLRGPQYF	TGTGCCAGCAGTTTCAACCTCAGGGGTCCGCAGTACTTC
-	-	TRBV7-2	TRBJ1-5	CASSPGSGNQPQHF	TGTGCCAGCAGCCCAGGGTCCGGCAATCAGCCCCAGCATTTT
-	TRBD1	TRBV3-1/TRBV3-2	TRBJ1-1	CASSQRLTGVTEAFF	TGTGCCAGCAGCCAACGCTTGACAGGGGTAACTGAAGCTTTCTTT
-	TRBD1	TRBV7-9	TRBJ1-5	CASSLARDGQGYNQPQHF	TGTGCCAGCAGCTTAGCGCGAGATGGACAGGGCTACAATCAGCCCCAGCATTTT
-	-	TRBV16	TRBJ2-3	CASSPPGDRGDTQYF	TGTGCCAGCAGCCCCCCGGGGGACCGTGGAGATACGCAGTATTTT
-	TRBD2	TRBV29-1	TRBJ2-5	CSVRLAGGETQYF	TGCAGCGTCCGACTAGCGGGGGGCGAGACCCAGTACTTC
once	TRBD1	TRBV24-1	TRBJ2-3	CATSDLPPGQGADTQYF	TGTGCCACCAGTGATTTACCCCCGGGACAGGGGGCAGATACGCAGTATTTT
-	TRBD1	TRBV7-2	TRBJ2-2	CASSFQRQGFDTGELFF	TGTGCCAGCAGCTTCCAGAGACAGGGCTTCGACACCGGGGAGCTGTTTTTT
-	TRBD1	TRBV7-8	TRBJ2-7	CASSPRQGRIYEQYF	TGTGCCAGCAGCCCCCGACAGGGGCGCATCTACGAGCAGTACTTC
-	-	TRBV28	TRBJ1-5	CASSFIDRKNQPQHF	TGTGCCAGCAGTTTTATCGACAGGAAGAATCAGCCCCAGCATTTT
-	TRBD1	TRBV18	TRBJ2-7	CASSPSRDRGYEQYF	TGTGCCAGCTCACCATCCCGGGACAGGGGGTACGAGCAGTACTTC
once	-	TRBV19	TRBJ1-4	CASRAVGYDEKLFF	TGTGCCAGTAGAGCGGTGGGGTATGATGAAAAACTGTTTTTT
-	TRBD1	TRBV9	TRBJ2-1	CASSTGATIDNEQFF	TGTGCCAGCAGCACAGGGGCCACCATCGACAATGAGCAGTTCTTC
few	TRBD1	TRBV5-1	TRBJ2-7	CASKKGTDPYEQYF	TGCGCCAGCAAAAAAGGGACAGATCCCTACGAGCAGTACTTC
-	-	TRBV10-3	TRBJ1-2	CAIDRDNTYGYTF	TGTGCCATCGACCGGGACAATACCTATGGCTACACCTTC
-	-	TRBV6-2/TRBV6-3	TRBJ1-2	CASSYLYGYTF	TGTGCCAGCAGTTACCTCTATGGCTACACCTTC
-	TRBD2	TRBV7-3	TRBJ2-1	CASSPGGVSSYNEQFF	TGTGCCAGCAGCCCCGGGGGGGTTAGCTCCTACAATGAGCAGTTCTTC
-	-	TRBV2	TRBJ1-4	CASNEGPDLGKLFF	TGTGCCAGCAACGAGGGGCCCGATTTGGGAAAACTGTTTTTT
-	-	TRBV5-4	TRBJ2-1	CASSLVASSYNEQFF	TGTGCCAGCAGCTTGGTGGCTAGCTCCTACAATGAGCAGTTCTTC
-	TRBD2	TRBV4-2	TRBJ2-1	CASSPGAGDHNEQFF	TGTGCCAGCAGCCCCGGGGCGGGAGACCACAATGAGCAGTTCTTC
-	-	TRBV10-2	TRBJ2-2	CASRRAGELFF	TGCGCCAGCAGGCGGGCCGGGGAGCTGTTTTTT
-	TRBD2	TRBV5-6	TRBJ2-2	CASSWRGLAGGAGELFF	TGTGCCAGCAGCTGGAGGGGACTAGCGGGAGGGGCCGGGGAGCTGTTTTTT
-	-	TRBV6-2/TRBV6-3	TRBJ2-2	CASSRAAGELFF	TGTGCCAGCAGCCGGGCGGCCGGGGAGCTGTTTTTT
-	-	TRBV24-1	TRBJ1-2	CATSDFSGTYGYTF	TGTGCCACCAGTGATTTTTCAGGGACCTATGGCTACACCTTC
-	-	TRBV18	TRBJ1-2	CASSRVRGGNYGYTF	TGTGCCAGCTCACGAGTCAGAGGAGGGAACTATGGCTACACCTTC
few	-	TRBV5-1	TRBJ2-1	CASSFGGYEQFF	TGCGCCAGCAGCTTTGGTGGGTATGAGCAGTTCTTC
-	TRBD1	TRBV4-3	TRBJ1-4	CASSFQGAANEKLFF	TGCGCCAGCAGCTTCCAGGGGGCTGCTAATGAAAAACTGTTTTTT
-	-	TRBV20-1	TRBJ1-1	CSASYLAEAFF	TGCAGTGCCTCCTACTTGGCTGAAGCTTTCTTT
-	-	TRBV28	TRBJ1-1	CASSPQRGDTEAFF	TGTGCCAGCAGTCCTCAGAGAGGGGACACTGAAGCTTTCTTT
-	-	TRBV7-3	TRBJ2-7	CASSQGLNTDEQYF	TGTGCCAGCAGCCAGGGACTCAATACGGACGAGCAGTACTTC
-	-	TRBV24-1	TRBJ1-5	CAKGDDQPQHF	TGTGCCAAGGGCGATGACCAGCCCCAGCATTTT
-	-	TRBV3-1/TRBV3-2	TRBJ2-1	CASSPPPGVEQFF	TGTGCCAGCAGCCCACCCCCGGGGGTTGAGCAGTTCTTC
-	-	TRBV18	TRBJ1-1	CASSLTRDEAFF	TGTGCCAGCTCACTCACTCGGGATGAAGCTTTCTTT
-	TRBD1	TRBV2	TRBJ2-2	CASSAATGASTGELFF	TGTGCCAGCAGTGCCGCCACAGGGGCGAGCACCGGGGAGCTGTTTTTT
once	TRBD1	TRBV27	TRBJ1-1	CASSFGRGEITEAFF	TGTGCCAGCAGTTTCGGCAGGGGGGAGATCACTGAAGCTTTCTTT
-	-	TRBV4-2	TRBJ2-7	CASSQTTLGYEQYF	TGTGCCAGCAGCCAAACCACCTTGGGCTACGAGCAGTACTTC
-	-	TRBV11-3	TRBJ2-1	CASSLPGYEQFF	TGTGCCAGCAGCCTACCGGGCTATGAGCAGTTCTTC
-	-	TRBV28	TRBJ2-5	CASSSRAPQYF	TGTGCCAGCAGTTCCAGGGCCCCCCAGTACTTC
-	TRBD2	TRBV7-9	TRBJ2-1	CASSLSGSWDEQFF	TGTGCCAGCAGCTTAAGCGGGAGTTGGGATGAGCAGTTCTTC
-	-	TRBV4-1	TRBJ1-5	CASSPRQVSNQPQHF	TGCGCCAGCAGCCCCCGACAGGTTAGCAATCAGCCCCAGCATTTT
few	-	TRBV4-1	TRBJ1-1	CASSQEGLYNTEAFF	TGCGCCAGCAGCCAAGAAGGGCTGTATAACACTGAAGCTTTCTTT
-	TRBD1	TRBV7-9	TRBJ2-2	CASNPYGTGVTGELFF	TGTGCCAGCAACCCCTACGGGACAGGGGTCACCGGGGAGCTGTTTTTT
few	TRBD1	TRBV4-3	TRBJ2-1	CASSQGRTGGKDEQFF	TGCGCCAGCAGCCAAGGGAGGACAGGGGGCAAAGATGAGCAGTTCTTC
-	-	TRBV6-5	TRBJ1-5	CASSFGGNQPQHF	TGTGCCAGCAGTTTCGGAGGCAATCAGCCCCAGCATTTT